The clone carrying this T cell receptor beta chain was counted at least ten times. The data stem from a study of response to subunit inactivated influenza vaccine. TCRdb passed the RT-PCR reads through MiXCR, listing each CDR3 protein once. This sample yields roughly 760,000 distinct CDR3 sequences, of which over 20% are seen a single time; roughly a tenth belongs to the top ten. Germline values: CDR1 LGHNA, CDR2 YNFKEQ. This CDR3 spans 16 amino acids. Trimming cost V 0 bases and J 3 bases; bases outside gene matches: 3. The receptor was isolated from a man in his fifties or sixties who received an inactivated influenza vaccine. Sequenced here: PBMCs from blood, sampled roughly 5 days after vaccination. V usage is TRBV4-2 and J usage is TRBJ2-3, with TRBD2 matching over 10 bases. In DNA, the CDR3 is TGTGCCAGCAGCCAAGATCCTAGCGGGAGTACAGATACGCAGTATTTT. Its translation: CASSQDPSGSTDTQYF.